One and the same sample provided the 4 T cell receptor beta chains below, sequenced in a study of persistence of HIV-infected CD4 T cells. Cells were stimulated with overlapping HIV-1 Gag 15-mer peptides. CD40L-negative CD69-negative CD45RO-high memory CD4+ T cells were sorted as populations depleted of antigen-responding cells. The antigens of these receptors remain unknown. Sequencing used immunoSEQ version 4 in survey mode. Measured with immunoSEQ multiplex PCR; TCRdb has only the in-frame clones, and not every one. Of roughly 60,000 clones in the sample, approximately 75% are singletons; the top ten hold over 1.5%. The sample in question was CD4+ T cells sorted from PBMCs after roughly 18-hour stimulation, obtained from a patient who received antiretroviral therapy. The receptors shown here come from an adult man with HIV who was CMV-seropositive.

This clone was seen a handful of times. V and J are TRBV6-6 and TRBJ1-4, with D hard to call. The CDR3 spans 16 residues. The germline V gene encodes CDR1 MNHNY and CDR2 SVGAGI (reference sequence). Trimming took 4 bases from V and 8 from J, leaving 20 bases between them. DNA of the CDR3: TGTGCCAGCAGTTCCCCCACTGCGATCGTGGGGGAAAAACTGTTTTTT. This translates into CASSSPTAIVGEKLFF.

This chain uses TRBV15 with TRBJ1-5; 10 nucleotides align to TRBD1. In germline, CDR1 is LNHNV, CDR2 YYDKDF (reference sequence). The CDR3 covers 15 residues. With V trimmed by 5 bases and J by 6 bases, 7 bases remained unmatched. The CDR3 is CATSPPDRGGQPQHF. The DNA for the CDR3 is TGTGCCACCAGCCCGCCGGACAGGGGGGGTCAGCCCCAGCATTTT.

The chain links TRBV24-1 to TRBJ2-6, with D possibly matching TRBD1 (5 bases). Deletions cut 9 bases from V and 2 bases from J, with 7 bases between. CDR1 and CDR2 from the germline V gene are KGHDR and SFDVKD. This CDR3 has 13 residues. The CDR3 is CATSGTGANVLTF. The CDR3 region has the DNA TGTGCCACCTCAGGGACTGGGGCCAACGTCCTGACTTTC.

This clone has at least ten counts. CDR3: CAISLAGGYEQYF. The DNA of the CDR3 is TGTGCCATCAGCCTCGCGGGGGGTTACGAGCAGTACTTC. The rearrangement joins TRBV10-3 to TRBJ2-7; 8 nucleotides line up with TRBD2. From germline, CDR1 is ENHRY and CDR2 SYGVKD. Trimming at V came to 6 bases and at J to 4 bases, leaving 5 bases not matched to a gene. The CDR3 runs to 13 residues.